These 4 T cell receptor beta chains were all obtained from the same sample, sequenced in a study of identical twins. TCRdb passed the 5' RACE reads through MiXCR, listing each CDR3 protein once. The sample carries under 900,000 distinct CDR3 sequences, about 12% recorded once. Another study also made use of these data, one on yellow fever vaccine responses in identical twins.

Material for sequencing was PBMCs. The receptors were gathered from a woman younger than 30 in good health.

The chain employs TRBV20-1 and TRBJ2-7; TRBD1 might be the D (7 bases). CDR1 DFQATT and CDR2 SNEGSKA come from the germline V gene (reference sequence). The ends were cut back, 0 bases at V and 1 base at J, with 13 bases in the middle. There are 15 residues in the CDR3. DNA for the CDR3: TGCAGTGCTAGAGATCAGGGGGAGGTTTCCTACGAGCAGTACTTC. Residues: CSARDQGEVSYEQYF.

The chain has TRBV19 and TRBJ2-7, with a tentative D call TRBD2 (6 bases). Germline V gene data show CDR1 as LNHDA and CDR2 as SQIVND (reference sequence). Between the trimmed V and J ends, which lost 6 bases and 6 bases, there was a span of 18 bases. This CDR3 contains 14 residues. The CDR3 reads CASSLGTRRGEQYF. The CDR3, as DNA: TGTGCCAGTAGCCTCGGGACTCGGAGGGGCGAGCAGTACTTC.

V usage is TRBV20-1 and J usage is TRBJ2-1; no clear D gene. The CDR3 spans 10 residues. The V and J ends lost 5 bases and 6 bases respectively, with 5 bases between them. CDR1 is DFQATT and CDR2 is SNEGSKA in the germline V gene (reference sequence). The chain's CDR3 is CSAVTNEQFF. DNA of the CDR3: TGCAGTGCTGTCACCAATGAGCAGTTCTTC.

CDR3 in amino acids: CASSYGPSGSYRTDTQYF. The CDR3 bases are TGTGCCAGCAGCTACGGGCCTAGCGGGAGCTACCGCACAGATACGCAGTATTTT. The chain links TRBV7-8 to TRBJ2-3; 10 bases match TRBD2. With 4 bases clipped from V and 1 base from J, the junction kept 11 bases outside the gene matches. The germline gives CDR1 SGHVS, CDR2 FQNEAQ. This CDR3 contains 18 residues.